This record concerns one T cell receptor (beta chain) sequence. Under the authors' procedure: Amplification of reference gene primers was used by the study to estimate nucleated cell counts. The data were produced by immunoSEQ multiplex PCR, yet TCRdb's version contains in-frame clones alone and is incomplete. V, J and clone size reflect that table, while D and trimming were determined from the DNA. This table has 250,000 to 300,000 clones, 86% appearing once. These data are taken from a study of blood T cell repertoires in COVID-19. V was pared by 0 bases and J by 4 bases, with 8 bases of the junction left unmatched. In germline, CDR1 is MNHNS, CDR2 SASEGT. CDR3 size: 16 residues.

Sequencing was carried out using peripheral blood. The clonotype was recovered from a man in his thirties or forties with active or convalescent COVID-19. The chain employs TRBV6-1 and TRBJ2-7, with TRBD1 identical over 8 bases. Here the CDR3 DNA reads TGTGCCAGCAGTGAAGCCGGGACAGGAGGTTCGTACGAGCAGTACTTC. It encodes CASSEAGTGGSYEQYF.